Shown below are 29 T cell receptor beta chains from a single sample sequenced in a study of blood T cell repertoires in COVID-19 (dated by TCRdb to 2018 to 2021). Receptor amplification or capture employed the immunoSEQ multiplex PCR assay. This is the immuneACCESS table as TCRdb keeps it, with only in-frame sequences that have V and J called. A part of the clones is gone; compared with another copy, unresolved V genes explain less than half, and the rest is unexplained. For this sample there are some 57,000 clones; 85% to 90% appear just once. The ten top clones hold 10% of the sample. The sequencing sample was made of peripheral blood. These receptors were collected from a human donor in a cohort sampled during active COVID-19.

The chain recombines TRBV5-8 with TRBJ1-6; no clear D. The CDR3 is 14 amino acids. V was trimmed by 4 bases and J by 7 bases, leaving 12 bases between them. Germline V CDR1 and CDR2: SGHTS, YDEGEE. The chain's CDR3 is CASSMGLRNSPLHF. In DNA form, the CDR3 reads TGTGCCAGCAGCATGGGTCTAAGAAATTCACCCCTCCACTTT.

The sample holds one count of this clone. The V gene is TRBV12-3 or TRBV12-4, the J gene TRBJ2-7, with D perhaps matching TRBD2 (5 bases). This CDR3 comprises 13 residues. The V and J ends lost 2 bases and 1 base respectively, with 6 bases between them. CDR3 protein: CASSLLASYEQYF. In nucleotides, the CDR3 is TGTGCCAGCAGTTTACTAGCTTCCTACGAGCAGTACTTC.

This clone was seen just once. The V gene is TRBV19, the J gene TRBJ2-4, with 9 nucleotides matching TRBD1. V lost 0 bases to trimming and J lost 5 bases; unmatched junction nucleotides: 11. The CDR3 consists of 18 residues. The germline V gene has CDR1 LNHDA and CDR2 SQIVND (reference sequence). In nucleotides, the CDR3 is TGTGCCAGTAGTATAGATTTAGGTCCCTGGACAGGGGAAAACATTCAGTACTTC. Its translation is CASSIDLGPWTGENIQYF.

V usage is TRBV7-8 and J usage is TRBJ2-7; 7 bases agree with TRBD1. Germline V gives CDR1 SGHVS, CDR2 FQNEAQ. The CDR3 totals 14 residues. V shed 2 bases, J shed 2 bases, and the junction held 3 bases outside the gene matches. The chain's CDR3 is CASSLTGDPYEQYF. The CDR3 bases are TGTGCCAGCAGCTTAACAGGGGACCCCTACGAGCAGTACTTC.

The CDR3 sequence: CASSLGRGNTIYF. The DNA of the CDR3 is TGTGCCAGCAGTTTGGGGCGAGGAAACACCATATATTTT. The chain recombines TRBV6-5 with TRBJ1-3; maybe TRBD1 (5 bases). Germline V gene data show CDR1 as MNHEY and CDR2 as SVGAGI. CDR3 length equals 13 residues. The V gene lost 4 bases and the J gene lost 4 bases, with 8 bases spanning the gap.

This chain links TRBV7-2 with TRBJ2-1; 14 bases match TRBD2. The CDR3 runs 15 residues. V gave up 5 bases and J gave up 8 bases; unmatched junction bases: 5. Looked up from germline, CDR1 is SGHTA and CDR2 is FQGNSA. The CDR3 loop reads CASSPGTSGRDEQFF. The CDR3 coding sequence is TGTGCCAGCAGCCCAGGGACTAGCGGGAGAGATGAGCAGTTCTTC.

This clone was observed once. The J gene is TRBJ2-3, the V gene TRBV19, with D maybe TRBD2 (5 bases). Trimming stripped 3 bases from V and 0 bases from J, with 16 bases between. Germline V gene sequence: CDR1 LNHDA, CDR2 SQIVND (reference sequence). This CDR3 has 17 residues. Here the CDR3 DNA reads TGTGCCAGTAGTATCATAAAGGACTGGAATAGCACAGATACGCAGTATTTT. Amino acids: CASSIIKDWNSTDTQYF. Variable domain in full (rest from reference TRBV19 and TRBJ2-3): DGGITQSPKYLFRKEGQNVTLSCEQNLNHDAMYWYRQDPGQGLRLIYYSQIVNDFQKGDIAEGYSVSREKKESFPLTVTSAQKNPTAFYLCASSIIKDWNSTDTQYFGPGTRLTVL.

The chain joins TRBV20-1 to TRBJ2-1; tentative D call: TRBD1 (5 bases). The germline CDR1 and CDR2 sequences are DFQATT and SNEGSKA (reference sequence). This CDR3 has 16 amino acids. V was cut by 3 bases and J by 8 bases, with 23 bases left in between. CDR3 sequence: CSASQGRAGRWDEQFF. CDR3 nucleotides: TGCAGTGCTAGTCAGGGAAGGGCCGGAAGATGGGATGAGCAGTTCTTC.

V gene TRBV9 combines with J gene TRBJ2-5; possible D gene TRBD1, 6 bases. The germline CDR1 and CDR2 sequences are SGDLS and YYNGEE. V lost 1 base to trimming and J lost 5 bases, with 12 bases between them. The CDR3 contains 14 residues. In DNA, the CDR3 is TGTGCCAGCAGCGTACAATCAGGGGAGGAGACCCAGTACTTC. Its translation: CASSVQSGEETQYF.

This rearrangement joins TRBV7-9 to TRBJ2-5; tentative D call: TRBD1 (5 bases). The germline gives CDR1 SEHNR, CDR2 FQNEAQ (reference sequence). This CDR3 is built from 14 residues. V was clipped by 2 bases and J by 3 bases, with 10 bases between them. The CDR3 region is CASSLRKGEETQYF. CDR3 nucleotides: TGTGCCAGCAGCTTAAGGAAAGGGGAAGAGACCCAGTACTTC.

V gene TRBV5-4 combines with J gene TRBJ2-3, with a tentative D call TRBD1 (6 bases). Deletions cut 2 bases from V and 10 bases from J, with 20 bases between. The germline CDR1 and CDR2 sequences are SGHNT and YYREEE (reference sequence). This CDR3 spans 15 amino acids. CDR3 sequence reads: CASSFPGQGHSPQYF. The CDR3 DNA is TGTGCCAGCAGCTTTCCGGGACAAGGCCACAGCCCGCAGTATTTT.

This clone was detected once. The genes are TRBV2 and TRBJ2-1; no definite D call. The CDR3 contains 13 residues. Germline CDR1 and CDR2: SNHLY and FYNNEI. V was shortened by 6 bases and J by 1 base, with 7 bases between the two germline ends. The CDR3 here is CASRPQSYNEQFF. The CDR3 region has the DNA TGTGCCAGCAGGCCACAGTCCTACAATGAGCAGTTCTTC.

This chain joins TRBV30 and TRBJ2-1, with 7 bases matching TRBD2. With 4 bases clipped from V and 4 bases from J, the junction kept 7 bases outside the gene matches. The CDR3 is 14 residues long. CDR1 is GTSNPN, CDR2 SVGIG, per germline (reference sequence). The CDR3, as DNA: TGTGCCTGGATCACGGGACTAACATACAATGAGCAGTTCTTC. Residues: CAWITGLTYNEQFF.

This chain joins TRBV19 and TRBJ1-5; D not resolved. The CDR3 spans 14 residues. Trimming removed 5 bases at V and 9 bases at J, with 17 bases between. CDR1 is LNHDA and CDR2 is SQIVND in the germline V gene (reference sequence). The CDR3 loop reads CASSPTSSARPQHF. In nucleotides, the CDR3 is TGTGCCAGTAGTCCCACTTCATCCGCTCGGCCCCAGCATTTT.

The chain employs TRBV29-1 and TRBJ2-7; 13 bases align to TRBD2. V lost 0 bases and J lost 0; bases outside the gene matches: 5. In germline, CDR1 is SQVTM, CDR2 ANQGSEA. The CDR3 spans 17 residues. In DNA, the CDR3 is TGCAGCGTTGAAGATAGACGACTAGCGGGAGGCTCCTACGAGCAGTACTTC. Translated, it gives CSVEDRRLAGGSYEQYF.

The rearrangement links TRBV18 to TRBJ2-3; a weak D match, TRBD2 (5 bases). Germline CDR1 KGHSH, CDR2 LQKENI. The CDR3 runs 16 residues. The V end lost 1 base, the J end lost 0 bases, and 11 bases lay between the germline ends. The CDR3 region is CASSPLSGISTDTQYF. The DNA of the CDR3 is TGTGCCAGCTCACCACTGTCCGGGATTAGCACAGATACGCAGTATTTT.

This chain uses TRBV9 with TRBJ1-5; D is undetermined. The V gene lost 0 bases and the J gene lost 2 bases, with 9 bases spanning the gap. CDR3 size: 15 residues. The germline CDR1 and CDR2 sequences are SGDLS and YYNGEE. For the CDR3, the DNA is TGTGCCAGCAGCGTAGGCGATATTGGCAATCAGCCCCAGCATTTT. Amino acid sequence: CASSVGDIGNQPQHF.

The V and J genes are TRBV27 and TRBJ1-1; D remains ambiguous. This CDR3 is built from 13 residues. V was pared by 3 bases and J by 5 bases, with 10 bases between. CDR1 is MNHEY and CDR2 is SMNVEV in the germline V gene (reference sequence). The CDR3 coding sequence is TGTGCCAGCAGTTTTGCACCGGAGACTGAAGCTTTCTTT. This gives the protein CASSFAPETEAFF.

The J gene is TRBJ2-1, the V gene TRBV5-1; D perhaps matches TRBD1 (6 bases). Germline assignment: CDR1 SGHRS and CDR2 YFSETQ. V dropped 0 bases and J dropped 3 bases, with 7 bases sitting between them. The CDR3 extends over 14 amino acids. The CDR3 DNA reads TGCGCCAGCAGCTTGGGACAGGTCTACAATGAGCAGTTCTTC. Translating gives CASSLGQVYNEQFF.

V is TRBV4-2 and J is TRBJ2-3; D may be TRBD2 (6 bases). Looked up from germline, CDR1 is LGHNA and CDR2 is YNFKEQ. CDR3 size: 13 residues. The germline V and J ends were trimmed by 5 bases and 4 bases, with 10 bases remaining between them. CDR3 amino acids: CASSWGEADTQYF. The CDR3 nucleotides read TGTGCCAGCAGCTGGGGGGAGGCAGATACGCAGTATTTT.

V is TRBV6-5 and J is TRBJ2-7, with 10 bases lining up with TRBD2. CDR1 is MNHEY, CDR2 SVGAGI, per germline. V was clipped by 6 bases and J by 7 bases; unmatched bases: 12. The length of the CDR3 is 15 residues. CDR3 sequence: CASSRSSGSGIEQYF. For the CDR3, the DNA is TGTGCCAGCAGCCGTTCTAGCGGGAGCGGAATAGAGCAGTACTTC.

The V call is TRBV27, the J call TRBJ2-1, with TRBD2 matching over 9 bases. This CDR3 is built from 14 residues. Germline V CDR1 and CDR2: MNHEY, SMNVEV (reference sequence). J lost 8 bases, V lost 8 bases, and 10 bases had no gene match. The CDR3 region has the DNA TGTGCCAGCCGCCCGGCGGGAGGGCTCGATGAGCAGTTCTTC. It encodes CASRPAGGLDEQFF.

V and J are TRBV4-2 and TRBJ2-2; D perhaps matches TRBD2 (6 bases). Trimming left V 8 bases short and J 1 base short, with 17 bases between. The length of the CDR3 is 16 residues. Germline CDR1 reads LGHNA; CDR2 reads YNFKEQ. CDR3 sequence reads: CASGSLGEVNTGELFF. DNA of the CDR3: TGTGCCAGCGGATCCTTGGGGGAGGTGAACACCGGGGAGCTGTTTTTT.

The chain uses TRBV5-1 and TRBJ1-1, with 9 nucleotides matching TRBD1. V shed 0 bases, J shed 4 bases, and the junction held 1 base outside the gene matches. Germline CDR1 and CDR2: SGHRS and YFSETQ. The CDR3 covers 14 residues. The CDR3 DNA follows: TGCGCCAGCAGCTTGGGGGACAGGGTCACTGAAGCTTTCTTT. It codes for CASSLGDRVTEAFF.

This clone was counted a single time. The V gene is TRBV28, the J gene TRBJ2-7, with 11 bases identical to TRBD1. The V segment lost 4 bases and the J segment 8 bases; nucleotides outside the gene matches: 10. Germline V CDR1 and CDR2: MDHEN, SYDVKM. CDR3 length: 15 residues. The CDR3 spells CASSSVAGTGGKQYF. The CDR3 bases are TGTGCCAGCAGTTCGGTTGCCGGGACAGGGGGTAAGCAGTACTTC.

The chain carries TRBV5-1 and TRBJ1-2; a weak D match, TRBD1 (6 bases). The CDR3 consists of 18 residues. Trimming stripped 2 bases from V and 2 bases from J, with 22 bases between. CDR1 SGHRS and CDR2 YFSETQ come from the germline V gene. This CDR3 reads CASSFGFFRGQTNYGYTF. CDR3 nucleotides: TGCGCCAGCAGCTTCGGGTTTTTCAGGGGACAAACGAACTATGGCTACACCTTC. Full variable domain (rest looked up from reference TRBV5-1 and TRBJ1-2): KAGVTQTPRYLIKTRGQQVTLSCSPISGHRSVSWYQQTPGQGLQFLFEYFSETQRNKGNFPGRFSGRQFSNSRSEMNVSTLELGDSALYLCASSFGFFRGQTNYGYTFGSGTRLTVV.

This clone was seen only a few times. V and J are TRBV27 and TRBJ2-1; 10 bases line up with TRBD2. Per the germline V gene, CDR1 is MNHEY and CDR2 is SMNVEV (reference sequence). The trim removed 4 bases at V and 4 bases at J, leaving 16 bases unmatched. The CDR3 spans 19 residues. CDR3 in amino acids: CASSSLSVVLAGAYNEQFF. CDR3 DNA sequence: TGTGCCAGCAGTTCCTTATCGGTGGTGCTAGCGGGAGCTTACAATGAGCAGTTCTTC.

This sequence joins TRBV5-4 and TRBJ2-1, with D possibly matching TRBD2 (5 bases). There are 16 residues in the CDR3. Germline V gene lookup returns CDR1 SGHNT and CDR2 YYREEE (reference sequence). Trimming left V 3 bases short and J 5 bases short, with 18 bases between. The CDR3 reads CASSSLKRSADNEQFF. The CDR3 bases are TGTGCCAGCAGCTCCCTTAAGAGGTCAGCGGACAATGAGCAGTTCTTC.

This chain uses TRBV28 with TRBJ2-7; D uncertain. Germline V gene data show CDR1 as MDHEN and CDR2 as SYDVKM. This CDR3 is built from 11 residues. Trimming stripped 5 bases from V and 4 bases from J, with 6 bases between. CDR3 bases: TGTGCCAGCAGTCTAATTTACGAGCAGTACTTC. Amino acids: CASSLIYEQYF.